This is a list of T cell receptor beta chains from one sample in a study of molecular identifiers for immune sequencing clone quantification. TCRdb analysed the PCR reads with MiXCR anew, one entry per CDR3 protein. The sample lists 400,000 to 600,000 distinct CDR3 sequences, 20% to 25% seen once, with under 0.85% in the top ten. The sample consisted of naive CD8+ T cells from blood, with Jurkat cell RNA spiked in. These receptors originate from a human donor in good health. Some libraries in this study had Jurkat cell RNA spiked in. The CDR3 runs from the conserved cysteine through the conserved F or W. Each record gives: D gene, clone size, J gene, V gene, CDR3 protein, CDR3 DNA. D genes are given only for firm matches. The size field is filled for only some rows; it gives once, few, many or a size class.

d_call: TRBD1
clone_size: few
j_call: TRBJ2-1
v_call: TRBV24-1
cdr3_aa: CATSDGTGSLDEQFF
cdr3_nt: TGTGCCACCAGTGATGGGACAGGGAGTTTGGATGAGCAGTTCTTC

d_call: TRBD1
clone_size: many
j_call: TRBJ2-7
v_call: TRBV25-1
cdr3_aa: CASRQGAYEQYF
cdr3_nt: TGTGCCAGCAGGCAGGGGGCCTACGAGCAGTACTTC

d_call: NA
clone_size: many
j_call: TRBJ2-7
v_call: TRBV29-1
cdr3_aa: CSVHEGTYEQYF
cdr3_nt: TGCAGCGTTCACGAGGGCACCTACGAGCAGTACTTC

d_call: NA
clone_size: few
j_call: TRBJ2-3
v_call: TRBV19
cdr3_aa: CASSLNLDLRTDTQYF
cdr3_nt: TGTGCCAGTAGTCTGAACCTGGACCTCAGGACAGATACGCAGTATTTT

d_call: NA
clone_size: many
j_call: TRBJ2-2
v_call: TRBV6-9
cdr3_aa: CASRALGGGTGELFF
cdr3_nt: TGTGCCAGCAGGGCATTGGGGGGTGGCACCGGGGAGCTGTTTTTT

d_call: NA
clone_size: few
j_call: TRBJ2-7
v_call: TRBV6-2/TRBV6-3
cdr3_aa: CASQFDYEQYF
cdr3_nt: TGTGCCAGCCAGTTTGACTACGAGCAGTACTTC

d_call: NA
clone_size: many
j_call: TRBJ2-2
v_call: TRBV19
cdr3_aa: CASSIVRSWGSNTGELFF
cdr3_nt: TGTGCCAGTAGTATAGTGAGGTCATGGGGATCGAACACCGGGGAGCTGTTTTTT

d_call: NA
clone_size: few
j_call: TRBJ1-5
v_call: TRBV12-3/TRBV12-4
cdr3_aa: CASSLLPLQSNQPQHF
cdr3_nt: TGTGCCAGCAGTTTACTTCCGTTACAGAGCAATCAGCCCCAGCATTTT

d_call: NA
clone_size: many
j_call: TRBJ2-7
v_call: TRBV27
cdr3_aa: CASSNLPGTYSSYEQYF
cdr3_nt: TGTGCCAGCAGTAACTTGCCCGGGACGTATAGCTCCTACGAGCAGTACTTC

d_call: NA
clone_size: few
j_call: TRBJ1-4
v_call: TRBV4-3
cdr3_aa: CASSQEQESNEKLFF
cdr3_nt: TGCGCCAGCAGCCAAGAACAGGAGTCTAATGAAAAACTGTTTTTT

d_call: NA
clone_size: many
j_call: TRBJ2-6
v_call: TRBV27
cdr3_aa: CASSPLTVTFSGANVLTF
cdr3_nt: TGTGCCAGCAGTCCCTTAACTGTTACCTTCTCTGGGGCCAACGTCCTGACTTTC

d_call: NA
clone_size: few
j_call: TRBJ2-7
v_call: TRBV4-3
cdr3_aa: CASSQDRGILYEQYF
cdr3_nt: TGCGCCAGCAGCCAAGATCGTGGGATTTTGTACGAGCAGTACTTC

d_call: NA
clone_size: many
j_call: TRBJ2-7
v_call: TRBV19
cdr3_aa: CASSPPGPQYPYEQYF
cdr3_nt: TGTGCCAGTAGTCCACCGGGACCCCAGTACCCCTACGAGCAGTACTTC

d_call: TRBD1
clone_size: many
j_call: TRBJ2-4
v_call: TRBV15
cdr3_aa: CATRNTWTGNSPHVQYF
cdr3_nt: TGTGCCACCCGAAACACCTGGACAGGCAATTCCCCTCACGTTCAGTACTTC

d_call: NA
clone_size: NA
j_call: TRBJ1-3
v_call: TRBV7-9
cdr3_aa: CASSLVSRPGNTIYF
cdr3_nt: TGTGCCAGCAGCTTAGTATCCAGACCTGGAAACACCATATATTTT

d_call: TRBD1
clone_size: many
j_call: TRBJ1-1
v_call: TRBV6-1
cdr3_aa: CASRYRGTIDTEAFF
cdr3_nt: TGTGCCAGCAGATACAGGGGAACGATCGACACTGAAGCTTTCTTT

d_call: NA
clone_size: few
j_call: TRBJ1-4
v_call: TRBV15
cdr3_aa: CATSPRGKYGALNEKLFF
cdr3_nt: TGTGCCACCAGCCCGCGGGGTAAATACGGGGCCTTGAATGAAAAACTGTTTTTT

d_call: NA
clone_size: NA
j_call: TRBJ1-1
v_call: TRBV14
cdr3_aa: CASSQIEGLSTEAFF
cdr3_nt: TGTGCCAGCAGCCAAATAGAAGGGTTGAGCACTGAAGCTTTCTTT

d_call: NA
clone_size: NA
j_call: TRBJ1-5
v_call: TRBV11-2
cdr3_aa: CASSLQGWYQPQHF
cdr3_nt: TGTGCCAGCAGCTTACAGGGCTGGTATCAGCCCCAGCATTTT

d_call: TRBD1
clone_size: many
j_call: TRBJ2-3
v_call: TRBV7-7
cdr3_aa: CASSLGVWTGEVTDTQYF
cdr3_nt: TGTGCCAGCAGCTTAGGGGTCTGGACAGGGGAAGTTACAGATACGCAGTATTTT

d_call: NA
clone_size: many
j_call: TRBJ2-4
v_call: TRBV18
cdr3_aa: CASSPPSGLAKNIQYF
cdr3_nt: TGTGCCAGCTCACCACCTAGTGGCTTAGCCAAAAACATTCAGTACTTC

d_call: NA
clone_size: NA
j_call: TRBJ2-2
v_call: TRBV4-1
cdr3_aa: CACSQEVTGELFF
cdr3_nt: TGCGCCTGCAGCCAAGAAGTCACCGGGGAGCTGTTTTTT

d_call: TRBD1
clone_size: NA
j_call: TRBJ2-2
v_call: TRBV3-1
cdr3_aa: CAGSHTGTGGFTGELFF
cdr3_nt: TGTGCCGGCAGCCATACCGGGACAGGGGGCTTTACCGGGGAGCTGTTTTTT

d_call: TRBD2
clone_size: many
j_call: TRBJ2-3
v_call: TRBV15
cdr3_aa: CATSGRAATDTQYF
cdr3_nt: TGTGCCACCAGCGGGAGGGCCGCCACAGATACGCAGTATTTT

d_call: NA
clone_size: many
j_call: TRBJ2-1
v_call: TRBV7-9
cdr3_aa: CASSPPLVNEQFF
cdr3_nt: TGTGCCAGCAGCCCCCCCCTGGTCAATGAGCAGTTCTTC

d_call: TRBD1
clone_size: few
j_call: TRBJ2-1
v_call: TRBV5-1
cdr3_aa: CASSLYPGQGNEQFF
cdr3_nt: TGCGCCAGCAGCTTGTATCCCGGACAGGGCAATGAGCAGTTCTTC

d_call: TRBD2
clone_size: many
j_call: TRBJ2-7
v_call: TRBV20-1
cdr3_aa: CSARGPSGLPPYEQYF
cdr3_nt: TGCAGTGCTAGGGGCCCTAGCGGTTTGCCCCCATACGAGCAGTACTTC

d_call: TRBD1
clone_size: many
j_call: TRBJ2-3
v_call: TRBV2
cdr3_aa: CASTGGITDTQYF
cdr3_nt: TGTGCCAGCACAGGGGGCATCACAGATACGCAGTATTTT

d_call: NA
clone_size: NA
j_call: TRBJ2-7
v_call: TRBV4-1
cdr3_aa: CASSRGPGSGEQYF
cdr3_nt: TGCGCCAGCAGCCGCGGGCCGGGGTCGGGTGAGCAGTACTTC

d_call: NA
clone_size: NA
j_call: TRBJ2-2
v_call: TRBV13
cdr3_aa: CASSLFSPGLLSGELFF
cdr3_nt: TGTGCCAGCAGCCTATTCTCACCGGGACTTCTGTCCGGGGAGCTGTTTTTT

d_call: TRBD2
clone_size: many
j_call: TRBJ2-3
v_call: TRBV27
cdr3_aa: CASSPTSGGRDTQYF
cdr3_nt: TGTGCCAGCAGTCCTACTAGCGGGGGGCGAGATACGCAGTATTTT

d_call: NA
clone_size: NA
j_call: TRBJ2-3
v_call: TRBV5-5
cdr3_aa: CASSPNGLGKWGPDTQYF
cdr3_nt: TGTGCCAGCAGCCCGAATGGGTTGGGCAAATGGGGCCCAGATACGCAGTATTTT

d_call: NA
clone_size: many
j_call: TRBJ2-7
v_call: TRBV29-1
cdr3_aa: CSVSRGNDEQYF
cdr3_nt: TGCAGCGTTAGCAGGGGCAACGACGAGCAGTACTTC

d_call: NA
clone_size: many
j_call: TRBJ2-6
v_call: TRBV5-1
cdr3_aa: CASSLALFSGANVLTF
cdr3_nt: TGCGCCAGCAGCTTGGCCCTGTTCTCTGGGGCCAACGTCCTGACTTTC

d_call: NA
clone_size: many
j_call: TRBJ1-3
v_call: TRBV15
cdr3_aa: CATSSRVGNTIYF
cdr3_nt: TGTGCCACCAGCAGCAGGGTTGGAAACACCATATATTTT

d_call: TRBD1
clone_size: NA
j_call: TRBJ2-2
v_call: TRBV9
cdr3_aa: CASSVPGAGTGGTGELFF
cdr3_nt: TGTGCCAGCAGCGTACCGGGAGCAGGGACAGGGGGGACCGGGGAGCTGTTTTTT

d_call: NA
clone_size: NA
j_call: TRBJ2-7
v_call: TRBV18
cdr3_aa: CASSPPEPGGEQYF
cdr3_nt: TGTGCCAGCTCACCTCCAGAACCCGGAGGCGAGCAGTACTTC